The 24 T cell receptor beta chains given below trace back to one sample, sequenced in a study of blood T cell repertoires in COVID-19. Measured with immunoSEQ multiplex PCR; TCRdb has only the in-frame clones, and not every one. The data contain 250,000 to 300,000 clones, roughly nine tenths of them singletons. The sample was peripheral blood. All receptors come from a man younger than 35 with active or convalescent COVID-19.

The chain is built from TRBV19 and TRBJ1-2, with D tentatively TRBD1 (5 bases). The CDR3 totals 13 residues. V lost 6 bases, J lost 3 bases, and 11 bases lay in between. The germline V gene has CDR1 LNHDA and CDR2 SQIVND (reference sequence). In DNA, the CDR3 is TGTGCCAGTAGCGTACAGGAAGACTATGGCTACACCTTC. It yields the protein CASSVQEDYGYTF.

In its sample, this clone was seen a few times. This chain joins TRBV19 and TRBJ2-1, with 11 bases lining up with TRBD2. This CDR3 is built from 17 residues. CDR1 and CDR2 from the germline V gene are LNHDA and SQIVND (reference sequence). The V segment lost 5 bases and the J segment 7 bases; nucleotides outside the gene matches: 13. This CDR3 reads CASSPRLAGSVVNEQFF. CDR3 bases: TGTGCCAGTAGTCCCAGACTAGCGGGATCAGTAGTGAATGAGCAGTTCTTC.

The J gene is TRBJ2-1, the V gene TRBV24-1; 8 bases are shared with TRBD1. The J segment lost 8 bases and the V segment lost 1 base, leaving 9 bases of the junction unmatched. Germline values: CDR1 KGHDR, CDR2 SFDVKD. The CDR3 is 16 residues long. This CDR3 is CATSDFQGALKDEQFF. CDR3 nucleotides: TGTGCCACCAGTGATTTCCAGGGGGCGCTTAAAGATGAGCAGTTCTTC.

This sequence joins TRBV25-1 and TRBJ2-7; possible D gene TRBD2, 6 bases. The CDR3 spans 13 residues. V lost 6 bases to trimming and J lost 5 bases, with 14 bases between them. Germline-derived CDR1 and CDR2 are MGHDK and SYGVNS. The CDR3 DNA is TGTGCCAGCAGCCTGGGCGGGGCCCACGAGCAGTACTTC. This encodes CASSLGGAHEQYF.

The chain is built from TRBV25-1 and TRBJ2-3, with 8 positions matching TRBD2. V lost 3 bases, J lost 5 bases, and 7 bases stayed unmatched. The CDR3 sequence is 15 residues long. Germline CDR1 reads MGHDK; CDR2 reads SYGVNS. The CDR3 bases are TGTGCCAGCAGTGATCGCGGGGGGCCTGGAGATACGCAGTATTTT. Residues: CASSDRGGPGDTQYF.

The chain couples TRBV6-5 to TRBJ2-3; the D gene is possibly TRBD1 (5 bases). Germline CDR1 reads MNHEY; CDR2 reads SVGAGI. The CDR3 is made up of 13 amino acids. V was pared by 3 bases and J by 6 bases, with 10 bases between. CDR3 nucleotides: TGTGCCAGCAGTTATAAGGCAGGGGATACGCAGTATTTT. This sequence encodes CASSYKAGDTQYF.

The chain links TRBV29-1 to TRBJ1-3, with a tentative D call TRBD1 (5 bases). The CDR3 sequence is 14 residues long. V dropped 4 bases and J dropped 2 bases, with 12 bases sitting between them. Germline CDR1 reads SQVTM; CDR2 reads ANQGSEA. The CDR3 DNA follows: TGCAGCGTTGGCCCGGGAGGGGCTGGAAACACCATATATTTT. This sequence encodes CSVGPGGAGNTIYF. Combining the CDR3 with reference TRBV29-1 and TRBJ1-3 gives the whole variable domain SAVISQKPSRDICQRGTSLTIQCQVDSQVTMMFWYRQQPGQSLTLIATANQGSEATYESGFVIDKFPISRPNLTFSTLTVSNMSPEDSSIYLCSVGPGGAGNTIYFGEGSWLTVV.

CDR3 amino acids: CASSLNYLEAFF. The CDR3 DNA reads as TGTGCCAGCAGTTTGAACTACCTTGAAGCTTTCTTT. The chain joins TRBV12-3 or TRBV12-4 to TRBJ1-1; D not certain. V lost 3 bases to trimming and J lost 7 bases, with 9 bases between them. The CDR3 has 12 residues.

V usage is TRBV7-9 and J usage is TRBJ2-2, with 8 nucleotides matching TRBD1. The CDR3 extends over 11 amino acids. Germline CDR1 reads SEHNR; CDR2 reads FQNEAQ (reference sequence). The ends lost 6 bases at V and 15 bases at J; junction bases unmatched: 6. The CDR3 DNA reads as TGTGCCAGCAGACGGACAGGGACGTTGTTTTTT. Translated, it gives CASRRTGTLFF. Based on the CDR3 plus reference TRBV7-9 and TRBJ2-2, the full variable domain is DTGVSQNPRHKITKRGQNVTFRCDPISEHNRLYWYRQTLGQGPEFLTYFQNEAQLEKSRLLSDRFSAERPKGSFSTLEIQRTEQGDSAMYLCASRRTGTLFFGEGSRLTVL.

This sequence joins TRBV28 and TRBJ1-5; maybe TRBD1 (6 bases). Looked up from germline, CDR1 is MDHEN and CDR2 is SYDVKM. The CDR3 length is 14 residues. Trimming removed 4 bases from V and 6 bases from J, with 13 bases in between. This CDR3 is CASSSGSGVQPQHF. The CDR3 DNA follows: TGTGCCAGCAGTTCCGGATCAGGGGTTCAGCCCCAGCATTTT.

The V and J genes are TRBV7-6 and TRBJ1-6, with D maybe TRBD1 (6 bases). This CDR3 contains 15 residues. Germline CDR1 and CDR2: SGHVS and FNYEAQ. Trimming left V 5 bases short and J 5 bases short, with 13 bases between. The CDR3 sequence is CASSSRDTNNSPLHF. The DNA for the CDR3 is TGTGCCAGCAGCAGCCGGGACACGAATAATTCACCCCTCCACTTT.

This clone was observed once. The genes are TRBV9 and TRBJ2-3; D is undetermined. CDR3 length: 15 amino acids. CDR1 and CDR2 from the germline V gene are SGDLS and YYNGEE. The V and J ends lost 2 bases and 3 bases respectively, with 13 bases between them. The CDR3 protein is CASSVSGFSTDTQYF. CDR3 DNA sequence: TGTGCCAGCAGCGTCTCAGGATTCAGTACAGATACGCAGTATTTT.

The chain has TRBV18 and TRBJ2-3; D is undetermined. V was trimmed by 2 bases and J by 0 bases, leaving 6 bases between them. CDR1 is KGHSH and CDR2 is LQKENI in the germline V gene. The CDR3 sequence is 14 residues long. CDR3 amino acids: CASSPNYSTDTQYF. DNA of the CDR3: TGTGCCAGCTCACCAAATTATAGCACAGATACGCAGTATTTT.

V usage is TRBV11-2 and J usage is TRBJ1-2, with TRBD1 matching 7 bases. Germline assignment: CDR1 SGHAT and CDR2 FQNNGV. Germline trimming cut 4 bases from V and 6 bases from J; bases unmatched to any gene: 11. The CDR3 has 15 residues. The CDR3 sequence: CASSSPPQGVNGYTF. CDR3 sequence (DNA): TGTGCCAGCAGCTCCCCTCCCCAGGGGGTAAATGGCTACACCTTC. Full variable domain (rest looked up from reference TRBV11-2 and TRBJ1-2): EAGVAQSPRYKIIEKRQSVAFWCNPISGHATLYWYQQILGQGPKLLIQFQNNGVVDDSQLPKDRFSAERLKGVDSTLKIQPAKLEDSAVYLCASSSPPQGVNGYTFGSGTRLTVV.

J is TRBJ1-2 and V is TRBV29-1; perhaps TRBD1 as D (5 bases). The CDR3 runs 14 residues. The germline CDR1 and CDR2 sequences are SQVTM and ANQGSEA. Trimming left V 7 bases short and J 4 bases short, with 19 bases between. This CDR3 reads CSAGRIDSRYGYTF. In DNA form, the CDR3 reads TGCAGCGCCGGGAGGATAGACAGTCGCTATGGCTACACCTTC.

The genes are TRBV18 and TRBJ1-5; unclear D gene. There are 15 residues in the CDR3. V gave up 3 bases and J gave up 0 bases, with 9 bases separating them. Germline CDR1 and CDR2: KGHSH and LQKENI. The CDR3 here is CASSPADYSNQPQHF. The CDR3 nucleotides read TGTGCCAGCTCACCCGCCGACTATAGCAATCAGCCCCAGCATTTT.

V and J are TRBV11-2 and TRBJ2-3, with 9 bases matching TRBD1. Per germline, CDR1 SGHAT and CDR2 FQNNGV. Unmatched junction bases numbered 8, after V lost 3 bases and J lost 4 bases. CDR3 length: 16 residues. The CDR3: CASSFSGTGRPDTQYF. In DNA, the CDR3 is TGTGCCAGCAGCTTTTCGGGGACAGGGAGACCAGATACGCAGTATTTT. Using reference TRBV11-2 and TRBJ2-3 for the parts outside the CDR3, the full variable domain is EAGVAQSPRYKIIEKRQSVAFWCNPISGHATLYWYQQILGQGPKLLIQFQNNGVVDDSQLPKDRFSAERLKGVDSTLKIQPAKLEDSAVYLCASSFSGTGRPDTQYFGPGTRLTVL.

The rearrangement links TRBV10-3 to TRBJ1-6; 8 bases agree with TRBD1. Germline V lookup: CDR1 ENHRY, CDR2 SYGVKD. The CDR3 has 15 residues. V trimming: 6 bases; J trimming: 8 bases; junction bases outside the gene matches: 9. The CDR3: CAIRPGQESYSPLHF. Here the CDR3 DNA reads TGTGCCATCAGACCGGGACAGGAATCCTATTCACCCCTCCACTTT.

The genes are TRBV18 and TRBJ2-7; the match to TRBD1 covers 12 bases. Germline assignment: CDR1 KGHSH and CDR2 LQKENI. J was trimmed by 5 bases and V by 2 bases; bases with no gene match: 4. This CDR3 has 15 residues. CDR3 residues: CASSPMGQGADEQYF. CDR3 bases: TGTGCCAGCTCACCAATGGGACAGGGGGCAGACGAGCAGTACTTC.

This chain uses TRBV4-3 with TRBJ2-5; perhaps TRBD1 as D (5 bases). This CDR3 region has 13 residues. The V gene lost 0 bases and the J gene lost 3 bases, with 5 bases spanning the gap. From germline, CDR1 is LGHNA and CDR2 YSLEER. Written as DNA, the CDR3 is TGCGCCAGCAGCCAAGACAGGGAAGAGACCCAGTACTTC. Its protein is CASSQDREETQYF.

The genes are TRBV24-1 and TRBJ1-5, with 10 positions matching TRBD1. J lost 5 bases, V lost 9 bases, and 21 bases had no gene match. Per the germline V gene, CDR1 is KGHDR and CDR2 is SFDVKD. The CDR3 extends over 19 amino acids. CDR3 sequence (DNA): TGTGCCACCCCCCAACATCTGACAGGGGGCCACCACGGGTATCAGCCCCAGCATTTT. Residues: CATPQHLTGGHHGYQPQHF.

This chain links TRBV3-1 (or the pseudogene TRBV3-2) with TRBJ1-2, with D perhaps matching TRBD1 (6 bases). Trimming took off 0 bases at V and 7 bases at J, with 12 bases between the two ends. The germline V gene has CDR1 LGHDT and CDR2 YNNKEL (reference sequence). This CDR3 is built from 14 residues. For the CDR3, the DNA is TGTGCCAGCAGCCAAGATGTGGGCAGGGGTGGCTACACCTTC. This gives the protein CASSQDVGRGGYTF.

This chain's CDR3 is CSVTPDRADYGYTF. Written as DNA, the CDR3 is TGCAGCGTGACCCCGGACAGGGCGGACTATGGCTACACCTTC. The chain has TRBV29-1 and TRBJ1-2; 8 nucleotides align to TRBD1. V lost 6 bases and J lost 3; bases outside the gene matches: 9. The CDR3 sequence is 14 residues long. The germline gives CDR1 SQVTM, CDR2 ANQGSEA. Together with reference TRBV29-1 and TRBJ1-2, the CDR3 gives the full variable domain: SAVISQKPSRDICQRGTSLTIQCQVDSQVTMMFWYRQQPGQSLTLIATANQGSEATYESGFVIDKFPISRPNLTFSTLTVSNMSPEDSSIYLCSVTPDRADYGYTFGSGTRLTVV.

The chain carries TRBV4-1 and TRBJ1-2; 9 bases line up with TRBD1. This CDR3 region has 14 residues. V was clipped by 4 bases and J by 2 bases; unmatched bases: 2. CDR1 is MGHRA and CDR2 is YSYEKL in the germline V gene. The CDR3 region is CASSRGQGNYGYTF. The DNA for the CDR3 is TGCGCCAGCAGCCGAGGACAGGGGAACTATGGCTACACCTTC.